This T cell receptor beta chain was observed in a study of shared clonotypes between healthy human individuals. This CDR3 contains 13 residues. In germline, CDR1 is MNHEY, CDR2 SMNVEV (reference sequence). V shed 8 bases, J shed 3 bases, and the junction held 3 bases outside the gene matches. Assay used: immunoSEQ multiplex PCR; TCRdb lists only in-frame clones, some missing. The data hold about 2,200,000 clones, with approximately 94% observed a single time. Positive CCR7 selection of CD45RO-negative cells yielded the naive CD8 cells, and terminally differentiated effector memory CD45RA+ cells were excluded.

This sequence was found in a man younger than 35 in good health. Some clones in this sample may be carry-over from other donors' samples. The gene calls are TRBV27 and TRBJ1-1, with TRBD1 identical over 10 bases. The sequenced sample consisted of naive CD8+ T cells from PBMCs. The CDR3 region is CASRDRGYTEAFF. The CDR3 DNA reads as TGTGCCAGCCGGGACAGGGGTTACACTGAAGCTTTCTTT.